The 21 T cell receptor beta chains below were found in one sample sequenced in a study of shared clonotypes between healthy human individuals. Measured with immunoSEQ multiplex PCR; TCRdb has only the in-frame clones, and not every one. The sample has about 2,500,000 clones; 90% to 95% are singletons. Sequenced: naive CD4+ T cells sorted from blood. The sample's subset: CD45RA+ positively selected. The receptors derive from a man aged 18 to 30 in good health.

This sequence joins TRBV7-3 and TRBJ2-3; D gene unclear. The germline V gene encodes CDR1 SGHTA and CDR2 FQGTGA. CDR3 size: 13 residues. V lost 5 bases and J lost 4, with 10 bases in between. Here the CDR3 DNA reads TGTGCCAGCAGCCCTATTAAATCAGATACGCAGTATTTT. It specifies CASSPIKSDTQYF.

The chain combines TRBV7-2 with TRBJ1-2; D gene ambiguous. V was trimmed by 2 bases and J by 5 bases, leaving 6 bases between them. CDR1 and CDR2 from the germline V gene are SGHTA and FQGNSA. The CDR3 has 12 residues. The DNA for the CDR3 is TGTGCCAGCAGCTTACAACTGTATGGCTACACCTTC. This sequence encodes CASSLQLYGYTF.

The gene calls are TRBV7-2 and TRBJ2-3, with 7 bases fitting TRBD1. Per germline, CDR1 SGHTA and CDR2 FQGNSA. This CDR3 is 13 amino acids long. With 5 bases clipped from V and 5 bases from J, the junction kept 4 bases outside the gene matches. The CDR3 bases are TGTGCCAGCAGCCTACAGGGGTTAGATACGCAGTATTTT. This encodes CASSLQGLDTQYF.

This clone has just a few counts. The chain recombines TRBV15 with TRBJ1-5; possibly TRBD1 for D (5 bases). Germline CDR1 LNHNV, CDR2 YYDKDF (reference sequence). The CDR3 totals 15 residues. The germline V and J ends were trimmed by 8 bases and 0 bases, with 14 bases remaining between them. CDR3 sequence: CATGGGSYSNQPQHF. CDR3 sequence (DNA): TGTGCCACCGGGGGAGGATCGTATAGCAATCAGCCCCAGCATTTT. The whole variable domain, filled in from reference TRBV15 and TRBJ1-5, reads DAMVIQNPRYQVTQFGKPVTLSCSQTLNHNVMYWYQQKSSQAPKLLFHYYDKDFNNEADTPDNFQSRRPNTSFCFLDIRSPGLGDTAMYLCATGGGSYSNQPQHFGDGTRLSIL.

The chain joins TRBV5-1 to TRBJ2-1, with 11 bases matching TRBD2. The CDR3 length is 15 residues. Trimming cost V 7 bases and J 2 bases; bases outside gene matches: 5. Germline CDR1 is SGHRS and CDR2 is YFSETQ. In DNA form, the CDR3 reads TGCGCCAGCCGTACTAGCGGGAGCCCCTACAATGAGCAGTTCTTC. It specifies CASRTSGSPYNEQFF. Full variable domain (remainder filled in from reference TRBV5-1 and TRBJ2-1): KAGVTQTPRYLIKTRGQQVTLSCSPISGHRSVSWYQQTPGQGLQFLFEYFSETQRNKGNFPGRFSGRQFSNSRSEMNVSTLELGDSALYLCASRTSGSPYNEQFFGPGTRLTVL.

The chain uses TRBV30 and TRBJ2-1; weak D call: TRBD2 (5 bases). V dropped 4 bases and J dropped 6 bases, with 16 bases sitting between them. Looked up from germline, CDR1 is GTSNPN and CDR2 is SVGIG (reference sequence). The CDR3 length is 14 residues. The CDR3 DNA reads as TGTGCCTGGACTAGTGACTTCGGAGGCAATGAGCAGTTCTTC. Amino acids: CAWTSDFGGNEQFF.

The rearrangement uses TRBV11-2 and TRBJ1-2; D remains ambiguous. Trimming removed 5 bases from V and 4 bases from J, with 23 bases in between. The CDR3 is 17 residues long. The germline V gene encodes CDR1 SGHAT and CDR2 FQNNGV. CDR3 nucleotides: TGTGCCAGCAGCCCCCCAGAGGAAGGTAATAATATCTATGGCTACACCTTC. It yields the protein CASSPPEEGNNIYGYTF.

The chain carries TRBV12-5 and TRBJ2-2, with 7 bases fitting TRBD2. The CDR3 covers 18 residues. The ends lost 2 bases at V and 2 bases at J; junction bases unmatched: 11. Germline CDR1 reads LGHNT; CDR2 reads FRNRAP. The DNA of the CDR3 is TGTGCTAGTGGTTTGAGTAGAGGTCCTAGCGGCAACACCGGGGAGCTGTTTTTT. Protein: CASGLSRGPSGNTGELFF.

The J gene is TRBJ2-2, the V gene TRBV27; the match to TRBD2 covers 11 bases. The CDR3 is 19 residues long. V lost 5 bases, J lost 0 bases, and 11 bases stayed unmatched. Germline V lookup: CDR1 MNHEY, CDR2 SMNVEV (reference sequence). The CDR3 sequence is CASSPSKRLAGSNTGELFF. CDR3 nucleotides: TGTGCCAGCAGTCCCTCCAAGAGACTAGCGGGGTCGAACACCGGGGAGCTGTTTTTT.

The V and J genes are TRBV30 and TRBJ2-3; 8 nucleotides agree with TRBD1. The CDR3 is 15 residues long. Germline values: CDR1 GTSNPN, CDR2 SVGIG (reference sequence). Trimming removed 5 bases from V and 3 bases from J; junction bases left unmatched: 10. The DNA for the CDR3 is TGTGCCTGGGCTTTAGGACAGGGCTCGACAGATACGCAGTATTTT. Its protein is CAWALGQGSTDTQYF.

V and J are TRBV27 and TRBJ2-7; 7 nucleotides line up with TRBD2. Germline assignment: CDR1 MNHEY and CDR2 SMNVEV (reference sequence). V dropped 5 bases and J dropped 0; count of bases not matched to a gene: 4. The CDR3 has 14 amino acids. CDR3 nucleotide sequence: TGTGCCAGCAGTCCTGGGACTATCTCCTACGAGCAGTACTTC. Its protein is CASSPGTISYEQYF.

This rearrangement joins TRBV6-1 to TRBJ2-1; 12 bases match TRBD2. The CDR3 spans 15 residues. Trimming cost V 2 bases and J 7 bases; bases outside gene matches: 3. Germline loops: CDR1 MNHNS, CDR2 SASEGT. This CDR3 is CASSEPSGGANEQFF. The CDR3 DNA is TGTGCCAGCAGTGAACCTAGCGGGGGGGCTAATGAGCAGTTCTTC.

The V and J genes are TRBV2 and TRBJ1-4; 11 nucleotides agree with TRBD1. The CDR3 covers 15 residues. J was trimmed by 7 bases and V by 7 bases; bases with no gene match: 8. Germline V gene sequence: CDR1 SNHLY, CDR2 FYNNEI. The CDR3 loop is CASIWTGGGGEKLFF. The CDR3 DNA follows: TGTGCCAGCATTTGGACAGGGGGCGGGGGTGAAAAACTGTTTTTT.

The rearrangement uses TRBV30 and TRBJ1-5, with unresolved D. This CDR3 region has 15 residues. V shed 3 bases and J shed 1 base, with 13 bases lying between them. Germline CDR1 GTSNPN, CDR2 SVGIG (reference sequence). As DNA, the CDR3 is TGTGCCTGGAGGGGGAGTTCGAACAGCAATCAGCCCCAGCATTTT. Translating it yields CAWRGSSNSNQPQHF.

This rearrangement joins TRBV19 to TRBJ2-7, with 7 bases aligning to TRBD1. Per the germline V gene, CDR1 is LNHDA and CDR2 is SQIVND (reference sequence). The CDR3 runs to 15 residues. After removal of 4 bases from V and 0 bases from J, the junction contained 6 bases not matched to a gene. The CDR3 region is CASSRGTADSYEQYF. CDR3 nucleotide sequence: TGTGCCAGTAGTAGAGGGACAGCTGACTCCTACGAGCAGTACTTC.

The chain combines TRBV5-4 with TRBJ1-1; 9 nucleotides line up with TRBD1. The CDR3 consists of 13 residues. Per the germline V gene, CDR1 is SGHNT and CDR2 is YYREEE (reference sequence). V trimming: 4 bases; J trimming: 4 bases; junction bases outside the gene matches: 2. DNA of the CDR3: TGTGCCAGCAGCGGGACAGGGATCACTGAAGCTTTCTTT. As protein: CASSGTGITEAFF.

This clone was observed a single time. The chain links TRBV18 to TRBJ2-7; no clear D. Per germline, CDR1 KGHSH and CDR2 LQKENI. The CDR3 contains 15 residues. V lost 4 bases and J 6 bases, leaving 19 bases between the germline ends. The CDR3 spells CASSLNTAWKFEQYF. The CDR3 DNA reads TGTGCCAGCTCACTCAACACGGCTTGGAAGTTCGAGCAGTACTTC.

Comments on this clone: The same CDR3 arises from other DNA sequences in this sample as well. V gene TRBV5-1 combines with J gene TRBJ1-4, with TRBD1 matching 11 bases. V lost 4 bases to trimming and J lost 7 bases; unmatched junction nucleotides: 6. The CDR3 is 15 residues long. Germline CDR1 is SGHRS and CDR2 is YFSETQ. CDR3 sequence (DNA): TGCGCCAGCAGCCACGGGACAGGGGGGGCTGAAAAACTGTTTTTT. As protein: CASSHGTGGAEKLFF.

This clone was seen only once. The chain uses TRBV6-6 and TRBJ2-1; 8 bases are shared with TRBD2. Per the germline V gene, CDR1 is MNHNY and CDR2 is SVGAGI (reference sequence). The CDR3 runs to 15 residues. The V segment lost 1 base and the J segment 4 bases; nucleotides outside the gene matches: 3. CDR3 DNA: TGTGCCAGCAGTTACTTAGCGGGGAAATACAATGAGCAGTTCTTC. It codes for CASSYLAGKYNEQFF.

The chain recombines TRBV5-6 with TRBJ2-5, with D possibly matching TRBD2 (6 bases). Trimming removed 0 bases from V and 1 base from J, with 10 bases in between. The CDR3 length is 15 residues. Germline assignment: CDR1 SGHDT and CDR2 YYEEEE. The CDR3, as DNA: TGTGCCAGCAGCTTGGGGGCGGGGCGCCAAGAGACCCAGTACTTC. Its protein product is CASSLGAGRQETQYF.

This rearrangement joins TRBV28 to TRBJ2-7; 9 positions match TRBD1. CDR3 length: 14 amino acids. V shed 4 bases and J 5 bases; nucleotides not matched to a gene: 6. Germline V gene lookup returns CDR1 MDHEN and CDR2 SYDVKM. The CDR3 bases are TGTGCCAGCAGTTCCCCCGGGACAGGGAACGAGCAGTACTTC. Translating gives CASSSPGTGNEQYF.